This TCR beta chain was sequenced in a study of glioma-infiltrating T cells. Study-wide findings and caveats: Gliomas, especially low-grade, showed above-expected tissue-blood divergence; non-neoplastic patients showed below.

This clonotype appeared many times. Its antigen is not identified. TCR alpha and beta CDR3 regions were amplified from RNA using iRepertoire nested multiplex PCR. Each CDR3 protein gets one entry after TCRdb re-called the multiplex PCR reads with MiXCR. The repertoire has about 110,000 distinct CDR3 sequences, 25% of them found once; the top ten carry about a third. The material sequenced was glioma tissue, nonneoplastic brain tissue, or PBMCs (not recorded which). This TCR was sampled from a human donor with low-grade glioma or glioblastoma, undergoing nonglioma brain surgery, or in good health (not recorded which).

The CDR3 bases are TGTGCCAGCAGCTGGACTAGCGGGAGTTACAATGAGCAGTTCTTC. Protein sequence: CASSWTSGSYNEQFF. The rearrangement uses TRBV7-6 and TRBJ2-1; the match to TRBD2 covers 13 bases. The CDR3 consists of 15 residues. Germline CDR1 reads SGHVS; CDR2 reads FNYEAQ. Trimming removed 4 bases from V and 4 bases from J; junction bases left unmatched: 1.